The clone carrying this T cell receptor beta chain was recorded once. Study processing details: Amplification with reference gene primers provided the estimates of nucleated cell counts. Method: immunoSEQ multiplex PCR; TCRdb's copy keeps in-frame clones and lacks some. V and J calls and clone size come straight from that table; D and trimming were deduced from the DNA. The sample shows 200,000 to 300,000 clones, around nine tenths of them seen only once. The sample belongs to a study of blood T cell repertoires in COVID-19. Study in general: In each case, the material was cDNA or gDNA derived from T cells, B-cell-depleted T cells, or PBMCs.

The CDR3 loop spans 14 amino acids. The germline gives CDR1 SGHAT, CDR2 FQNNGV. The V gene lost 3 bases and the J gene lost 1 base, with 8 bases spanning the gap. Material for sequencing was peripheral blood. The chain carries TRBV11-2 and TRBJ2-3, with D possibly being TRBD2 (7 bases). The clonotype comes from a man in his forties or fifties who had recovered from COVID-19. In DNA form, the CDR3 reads TGTGCCAGCAGCTTGGGGGGGCGCACAGATACGCAGTATTTT. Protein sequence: CASSLGGRTDTQYF.